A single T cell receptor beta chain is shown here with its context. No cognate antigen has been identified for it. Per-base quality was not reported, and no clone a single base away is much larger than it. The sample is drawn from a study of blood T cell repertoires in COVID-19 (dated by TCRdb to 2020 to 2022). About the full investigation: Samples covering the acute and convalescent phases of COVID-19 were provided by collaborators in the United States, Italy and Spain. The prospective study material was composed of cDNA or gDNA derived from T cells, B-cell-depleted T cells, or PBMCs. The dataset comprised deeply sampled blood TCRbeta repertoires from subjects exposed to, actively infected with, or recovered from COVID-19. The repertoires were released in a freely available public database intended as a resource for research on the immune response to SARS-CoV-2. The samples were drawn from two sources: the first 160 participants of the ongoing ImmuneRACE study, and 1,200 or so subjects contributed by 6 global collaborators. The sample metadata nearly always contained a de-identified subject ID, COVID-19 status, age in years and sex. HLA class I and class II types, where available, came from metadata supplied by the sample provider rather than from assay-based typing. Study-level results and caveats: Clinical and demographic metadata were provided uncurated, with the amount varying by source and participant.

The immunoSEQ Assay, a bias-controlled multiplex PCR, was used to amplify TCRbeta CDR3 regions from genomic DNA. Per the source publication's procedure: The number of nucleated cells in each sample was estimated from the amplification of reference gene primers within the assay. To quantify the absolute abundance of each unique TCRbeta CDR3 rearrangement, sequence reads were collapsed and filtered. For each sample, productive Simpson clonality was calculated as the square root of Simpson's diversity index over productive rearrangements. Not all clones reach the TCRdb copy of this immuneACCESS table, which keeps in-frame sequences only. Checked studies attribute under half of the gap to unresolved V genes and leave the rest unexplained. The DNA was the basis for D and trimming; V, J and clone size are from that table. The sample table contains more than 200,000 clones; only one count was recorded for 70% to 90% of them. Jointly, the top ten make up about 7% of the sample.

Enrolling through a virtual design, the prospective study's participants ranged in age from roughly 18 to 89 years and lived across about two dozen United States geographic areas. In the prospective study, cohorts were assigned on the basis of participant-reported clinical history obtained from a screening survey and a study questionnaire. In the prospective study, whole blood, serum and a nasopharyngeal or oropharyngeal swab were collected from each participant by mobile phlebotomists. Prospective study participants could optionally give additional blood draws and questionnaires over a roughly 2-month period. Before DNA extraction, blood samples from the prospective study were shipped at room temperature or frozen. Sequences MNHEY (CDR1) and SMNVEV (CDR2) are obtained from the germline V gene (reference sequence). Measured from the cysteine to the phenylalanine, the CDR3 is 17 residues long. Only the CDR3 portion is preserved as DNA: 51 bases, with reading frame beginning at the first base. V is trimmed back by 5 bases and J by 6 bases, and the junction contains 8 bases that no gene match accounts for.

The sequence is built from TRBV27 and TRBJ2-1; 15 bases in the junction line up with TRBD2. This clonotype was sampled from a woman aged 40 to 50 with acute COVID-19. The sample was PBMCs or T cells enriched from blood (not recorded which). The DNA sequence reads TGTGCCAGCAGTCTGCGAGGGACTAGCGGGGGGTTCAATGAGCAGTTCTTC. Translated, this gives CASSLRGTSGGFNEQFF.